Reported below is one T cell receptor beta chain. Profiled with immunoSEQ multiplex PCR; TCRdb holds only in-frame clones, not every one. Among around 200,000 clones listed, about 88% were seen once. The data are from a study of blood T cell repertoires in COVID-19. This sequence originates from a woman aged 25-40 years who had been exposed to COVID-19. The sequenced sample was PBMCs or T cells enriched from blood (not recorded which).

The CDR3 region is CASSQSTQGAYNEQFF. The CDR3 DNA follows: TGCGCCAGCAGCCAAAGCACACAGGGGGCCTACAATGAGCAGTTCTTC. The chain is built from TRBV5-1 and TRBJ2-1; 8 bases are shared with TRBD1. The CDR3 totals 16 residues. V was clipped by 4 bases and J by 2 bases; unmatched bases: 8. Germline V gene data show CDR1 as SGHRS and CDR2 as YFSETQ.